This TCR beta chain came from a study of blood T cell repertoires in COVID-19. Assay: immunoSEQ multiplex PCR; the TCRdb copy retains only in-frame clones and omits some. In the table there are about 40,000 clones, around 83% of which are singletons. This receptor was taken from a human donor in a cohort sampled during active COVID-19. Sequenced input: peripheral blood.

The DNA for the CDR3 is TGTGCCAGCAGCCTCGATCCGGGACAGGCCTATGGCTACACCTTC. This gives the protein CASSLDPGQAYGYTF. The V and J genes are TRBV11-2 and TRBJ1-2; 8 bases are a match to TRBD1. The CDR3 covers 15 residues. Trimming cost V 5 bases and J 4 bases; bases outside gene matches: 9. Germline V gene sequence: CDR1 SGHAT, CDR2 FQNNGV.